The following is a T cell receptor beta chain sequence with its context. TEMRA cells were enriched by FACS, while CD8+ and CD4+ T cells were obtained through a negative isolation that was performed magnetically. J lost 6 bases, V lost 5 bases, and 19 bases had no gene match. The V gene's germline CDR1 is SEHNR and CDR2 FQNEAQ (reference sequence). The CDR3 length is 18 residues. Reverse transcription used roughly 0.45 to 1 ug RNA and random hexamers. Via MiXCR, TCRdb re-called the immunoSEQ multiplex PCR reads, giving one row per CDR3 protein. The sample lists roughly 67,000 distinct CDR3 sequences; 85% to 95% were seen once. This specimen belongs to a study of CD8 T cells in Susac syndrome.

This receptor was taken from a human donor with multiple sclerosis. The rearrangement uses TRBV7-9 and TRBJ2-3; 8 bases map to TRBD2. The sequencing sample was made of CD8+ T cells from PBMCs. The CDR3: CASSPNRSGGSKADTQYF. CDR3 bases: TGTGCCAGCAGCCCTAATAGGAGCGGGGGCTCCAAGGCGGATACGCAGTATTTT.